Listed here are 29 T cell receptor beta chains from one sample, sequenced in a study of CD8+CD57+ T cells in acquired aplastic anemia (dated by TCRdb to about 2018). Expansion of CD8+CD57+ cells had been shown by flow cytometry in the patients chosen for sequencing. The instrument given in TCRdb is Illumina HiSeq 2000. Genomic DNA served as template for TCR beta VDJ combination and CDR3 sequence profiling. The public reads were reprocessed in TCRdb via fastp at Q25 and MiXCR, keeping in-frame beta chains. Rows are combined by CDR3 protein, so each entry shows the most common genes and DNA. The sample profile shows about 200,000 distinct CDR3 sequences; 65% of them were found once. The ten largest clones add up to about 60% of the sample. Sequencing was carried out using sorted CD4+, CD8+, or CD8+CD57+ T cells (not recorded which) from PBMCs. The receptor set was obtained from a human donor with aplastic anemia.

The rearrangement links TRBV10-1 to TRBJ1-4; 7 bases map to TRBD1. Germline trimming cut 8 bases from V and 4 bases from J; bases unmatched to any gene: 4. CDR3 length: 13 amino acids. Germline CDR1 and CDR2: WNHNN and SYGVQD (reference sequence). As DNA, the CDR3 is TGCGCCAGCCAGAGGGACAGTAATGAAAAACTGTTTTTT. Its translation: CASQRDSNEKLFF.

The chain joins TRBV7-8 to TRBJ2-7; 8 nucleotides line up with TRBD1. CDR1 is SGHVS and CDR2 is FQNEAQ in the germline V gene. The CDR3 has 14 amino acids. V trimming: 3 bases; J trimming: 4 bases; junction bases outside the gene matches: 5. The CDR3 DNA sequence: TGTGCCAGCAGCTTTAGGACAGGGTTTTACGAGCAGTACTTC. Protein product: CASSFRTGFYEQYF. The full variable domain, rest sourced from reference TRBV7-8 and TRBJ2-7, is GAGVSQSPRYKVAKRGQDVALRCDPISGHVSLFWYQQALGQGPEFLTYFQNEAQLDKSGLPSDRFFAERPEGSVSTLKIQRTQQEDSAVYLCASSFRTGFYEQYFGPGTRLTVT.

This clonotype is termed medium-sized. The chain has TRBV24-1 and TRBJ1-1, with unresolved D. The CDR3 sequence is 13 residues long. The germline gives CDR1 KGHDR, CDR2 SFDVKD. V lost 3 bases, J lost 6 bases, and 10 bases lay in between. CDR3 bases: TGTGCCACCAGTGATGCGGCAGCGGCTGAAGCTTTCTTT. Translating it yields CATSDAAAAEAFF.

The DNA for the CDR3 is TGCAGCGTTGAAGGGGTTGACCGCGCCTCCGAGCAGTACTTC. Protein: CSVEGVDRASEQYF. This chain joins TRBV29-1 and TRBJ2-7, with no clear D. The CDR3 covers 14 residues. V was pared by 1 base and J by 6 bases, with 16 bases between. Germline CDR1 and CDR2: SQVTM and ANQGSEA.

At least ten counts were recorded for this clonotype. The chain couples TRBV2 to TRBJ2-7; a possible D gene is TRBD1 (7 bases). The V end lost 7 bases, the J end lost 4 bases, and 14 bases lay between the germline ends. The germline CDR1 and CDR2 sequences are SNHLY and FYNNEI. The CDR3 has 13 amino acids. CDR3 sequence (DNA): TGTGCCAGCACCGCGGGACAGTTGTACGAGCAGTACTTC. Protein: CASTAGQLYEQYF.

This clonotype was detected only a few times. The chain combines TRBV2 with TRBJ2-5; the match to TRBD2 covers 14 bases. The ends lost 7 bases at V and 5 bases at J; junction bases unmatched: 9. Germline CDR1 SNHLY, CDR2 FYNNEI. CDR3 length: 16 residues. The CDR3 loop reads CASMEWGLAGVETQYF. CDR3 DNA sequence: TGTGCCAGCATGGAATGGGGACTAGCGGGAGTTGAGACCCAGTACTTC.

This clonotype came up many times. This chain uses TRBV20-1 with TRBJ2-5; no clear D. The germline V and J ends were trimmed by 6 bases and 4 bases, with 21 bases remaining between them. The CDR3 is 15 residues long. Germline CDR1 DFQATT, CDR2 SNEGSKA (reference sequence). The chain's CDR3 is CSAAPLVAGAETQYF. The DNA of the CDR3 is TGCAGTGCCGCCCCTCTGGTCGCAGGAGCAGAGACCCAGTACTTC.

The chain couples TRBV2 to TRBJ1-2; maybe TRBD1 (6 bases). Germline CDR1 is SNHLY and CDR2 is FYNNEI. The CDR3 consists of 11 residues. Between the trimmed V and J ends, which lost 6 bases and 6 bases, there was a span of 8 bases. CDR3 nucleotides: TGTGCCAGCAGAAACAGGGATGGCTACACCTTC. Translating gives CASRNRDGYTF. Combining the CDR3 with reference TRBV2 and TRBJ1-2 gives the whole variable domain EPEVTQTPSHQVTQMGQEVILRCVPISNHLYFYWYRQILGQKVEFLVSFYNNEISEKSEIFDDQFSVERPDGSNFTLKIRSTKLEDSAMYFCASRNRDGYTFGSGTRLTVV.

Turning to this clonotype: An end of the junction does not agree with germline; a read error may underlie this. The chain combines TRBV5-1 with TRBJ1-5, with TRBD1 matching 7 bases. Germline CDR1 SGHRS, CDR2 YFSETQ. This CDR3 contains 12 residues. CDR3 in amino acids: CASSLQGESQHF. The CDR3 coding sequence is TGTGCCAGCAGCTTGCAGGGGGAGTCCCAGCATTTT.

The chain combines TRBV6-6 with TRBJ1-2; the D gene is possibly TRBD1 (5 bases). Germline CDR1 and CDR2: MNHNY and SVGAGI (reference sequence). The CDR3 extends over 13 amino acids. Trimming removed 4 bases from V and 6 bases from J, with 12 bases in between. CDR3 coding DNA: TGTGCCAGCAGTTCGGCCAGGGAGGATGGCTACACCTTC. This encodes CASSSAREDGYTF.

The chain is built from TRBV6-6 and TRBJ2-1; a weak D match, TRBD1 (5 bases). Germline V lookup: CDR1 MNHNY, CDR2 SVGAGI (reference sequence). CDR3 length: 14 amino acids. V was clipped by 0 bases and J by 7 bases, with 10 bases between them. CDR3 sequence (DNA): TGTGCCAGCAGTTACTCCAGGGTCCAGAATGAGCAGTTCTTC. Translated, it gives CASSYSRVQNEQFF.

This chain joins TRBV19 and TRBJ1-2; a possible D gene is TRBD1 (6 bases). The CDR3 has 10 residues. Trimming took off 8 bases at V and 12 bases at J, with 13 bases between the two ends. CDR1 and CDR2 from the germline V gene are LNHDA and SQIVND (reference sequence). The CDR3 loop reads CASGWGGHTF. The CDR3 DNA reads as TGTGCCAGTGGATGGGGGGGCCACACCTTC.

The chain couples TRBV12-3 or TRBV12-4 to TRBJ1-6; D is uncertain. Trimming removed 1 base at V and 14 bases at J, with 12 bases between. The CDR3 runs 13 residues. The CDR3 DNA is TGTGCCAGCAGTTTAGGGTCCCCTCCGGCCCTCCACTTT. Amino acid sequence: CASSLGSPPALHF.

This clonotype has a handful of counts. The chain recombines TRBV2 with TRBJ2-7; D might be TRBD1 or TRBD2, each matching 6 bases. The CDR3 length is 12 residues. V was shortened by 11 bases and J by 7 bases, with 18 bases between the two germline ends. CDR1 and CDR2 (germline): SNHLY, FYNNEI. The CDR3 coding sequence is TGTGCCGCGGGCCGGGGGCGAGATGAGCAGTACTTC. It yields the protein CAAGRGRDEQYF.

This clonotype was counted many times. The V call is TRBV10-3, the J call TRBJ2-1; TRBD2 agrees at 12 bases. With 4 bases clipped from V and 0 bases from J, the junction kept 10 bases outside the gene matches. CDR3 size: 19 residues. Germline assignment: CDR1 ENHRY and CDR2 SYGVKD. CDR3 amino acids: CAISGASGGALFSYNEQFF. The CDR3 DNA reads TGTGCCATCAGTGGAGCTAGCGGGGGGGCTTTATTCTCCTACAATGAGCAGTTCTTC.

This clonotype has just one count. V and J are TRBV10-2 and TRBJ2-7, with a possible D match to TRBD1 (7 bases). This CDR3 contains 12 residues. The V end lost 10 bases, the J end lost 6 bases, and 16 bases lay between the germline ends. Germline values: CDR1 WSHSY, CDR2 SAAADI. CDR3 loop: CATGPGGPEQYF. The CDR3, as DNA: TGCGCCACCGGACCAGGGGGGCCCGAGCAGTACTTC.

The chain employs TRBV7-2 and TRBJ2-7, with 8 bases identical to TRBD1. With 2 bases clipped from V and 2 bases from J, the junction kept 2 bases outside the gene matches. There are 14 residues in the CDR3. The germline CDR1 and CDR2 sequences are SGHTA and FQGNSA. CDR3 DNA: TGTGCCAGCAGCTTAATACAGGGGGCCTACGAGCAGTACTTC. Translating it yields CASSLIQGAYEQYF. The entire variable domain, with the rest obtained from reference TRBV7-2 and TRBJ2-7, is as follows: GAGVSQSPSNKVTEKGKDVELRCDPISGHTALYWYRQSLGQGLEFLIYFQGNSAPDKSGLPSDRFSAERTGGSVSTLTIQRTQQEDSAVYLCASSLIQGAYEQYFGPGTRLTVT.

The rearrangement joins TRBV29-1 to TRBJ2-7; D uncertain. This CDR3 comprises 13 residues. Trimming took off 4 bases at V and 0 bases at J, with 10 bases between the two ends. In germline, CDR1 is SQVTM, CDR2 ANQGSEA. The CDR3 region has the DNA TGCAGCGTTGCCCCATACAGCTCCTACGAGCAGTACTTC. This translates into CSVAPYSSYEQYF.

A word on this clonotype: One end of the junction does not line up with germline, which may come from a read error. The CDR3 reads CASSVTGTGPGNERFF. For the CDR3, the DNA is TGTGCCAGCAGCGTAACCGGGACAGGGCCGGGCAATGAGCGGTTCTTC. This chain links TRBV9 with TRBJ2-1, with TRBD1 identical over 9 bases. CDR3 length equals 16 residues. Per the germline V gene, CDR1 is SGDLS and CDR2 is YYNGEE.

The chain combines TRBV7-2 with TRBJ2-1; 12 bases align to TRBD2. CDR3 size: 16 residues. Trimming removed 0 bases from V and 8 bases from J; junction bases left unmatched: 5. Germline V gene data show CDR1 as SGHTA and CDR2 as FQGNSA. The CDR3 sequence is CASSLALAGGPDEQFF. In nucleotides, the CDR3 is TGTGCCAGCAGCTTAGCGCTAGCGGGGGGGCCGGATGAGCAGTTCTTC.

The chain has TRBV7-8 and TRBJ2-2; D not resolved. Looked up from germline, CDR1 is SGHVS and CDR2 is FQNEAQ. The CDR3 sequence is 15 residues long. V was cut by 1 base and J by 1 base, with 7 bases left in between. CDR3 protein: CASSLVGKNTGELFF. DNA for the CDR3: TGTGCCAGCAGCTTAGTCGGCAAGAACACCGGGGAGCTGTTTTTT.

This clonotype was recorded a few times. J is TRBJ2-3 and V is TRBV7-6; D is undetermined. The V end was cut by 5 bases, the J end by 1 base, with 4 bases between. The CDR3 is 12 amino acids. Germline V gene data show CDR1 as SGHVS and CDR2 as FNYEAQ. The CDR3 protein is CASSQGTDTQYF. CDR3 coding DNA: TGTGCCAGCAGCCAAGGCACAGATACGCAGTATTTT. Full variable domain (outside the CDR3, taken from reference TRBV7-6 and TRBJ2-3): GAGVSQSPRYKVTKRGQDVALRCDPISGHVSLYWYRQALGQGPEFLTYFNYEAQQDKSGLPNDRFSAERPEGSISTLTIQRTEQRDSAMYRCASSQGTDTQYFGPGTRLTVL.

Note on this clonotype: One end of the junction does not line up with germline, which may come from a read error. The chain combines TRBV7-3 with TRBJ2-7; D is perhaps TRBD2 (5 bases). There are 13 residues in the CDR3. Germline V lookup: CDR1 SGHTA, CDR2 FQGTGA. The CDR3, as DNA: TGTGCCAGTAGCTCGGGATGGCAGTCTGGGCAGTACTTC. It is translated as CASSSGWQSGQYF. The full variable domain, with the rest looked up from reference TRBV7-3 and TRBJ2-7, is GAGVSQTPSNKVTEKGKYVELRCDPISGHTALYWYRQSLGQGPEFLIYFQGTGAADDSGLPNDRFFAVRPEGSVSTLKIQRTERGDSAVYLCASSSGWQSGQYFGPGTRLTVT.

This clonotype appeared a single time. Written as DNA, the CDR3 is TGCAGTGCTAGAGGCCCGGGACTAGCGGGTCTAGATACGCAGTATTTT. It specifies CSARGPGLAGLDTQYF. The chain is built from TRBV20-1 and TRBJ2-3; TRBD2 agrees at 12 bases. V dropped 1 base and J dropped 5; count of bases not matched to a gene: 7. The CDR3 is made up of 16 amino acids. The V gene's germline CDR1 is DFQATT and CDR2 SNEGSKA (reference sequence).

This clonotype was counted a few times. This chain links TRBV7-9 with TRBJ2-1; D might be TRBD1 (6 bases). With 6 bases removed from V and 3 bases from J, the gap between germline ends came to 9 bases. CDR3 size: 13 residues. Germline lookup yields CDR1 SEHNR and CDR2 FQNEAQ (reference sequence). The DNA of the CDR3 is TGTGCCAGCAGTCCCAGGGGCTACAATGAGCAGTTCTTC. Translating it yields CASSPRGYNEQFF.

The genes are TRBV24-1 and TRBJ2-1; D is unresolved. Trimming removed 6 bases at V and 8 bases at J, with 10 bases between. This CDR3 is built from 12 residues. CDR1 and CDR2 from the germline V gene are KGHDR and SFDVKD. The CDR3 loop reads CATSLGDHEQFF. In DNA, the CDR3 is TGTGCCACCAGTCTAGGCGATCATGAGCAGTTCTTC.

The chain links TRBV14 to TRBJ1-4; 9 bases are shared with TRBD1. Germline CDR1 is SGHDN and CDR2 is FVKESK. The CDR3 spans 15 residues. The V and J ends lost 8 bases and 4 bases, in that order; junction bases with no gene match: 8. CDR3 region: CASSGQGFYNEKLFF. The CDR3 bases are TGTGCCAGCTCGGGACAGGGTTTCTATAATGAAAAACTGTTTTTT.

This chain uses TRBV19 with TRBJ2-1; 10 nucleotides agree with TRBD2. CDR3 length equals 15 residues. V trimming: 6 bases; J trimming: 2 bases; junction bases outside the gene matches: 4. The germline V gene encodes CDR1 LNHDA and CDR2 SQIVND (reference sequence). The CDR3 DNA reads TGTGCCAGTAGGGGGGGACTAGCGACCTACAATGAGCAGTTCTTC. Protein product: CASRGGLATYNEQFF.

This clonotype was seen a few times. The V call is TRBV12-3 or TRBV12-4, the J call TRBJ1-1, with 7 bases fitting TRBD1. This CDR3 region has 17 residues. V trimming: 3 bases; J trimming: 0 bases; junction bases outside the gene matches: 10. The CDR3 DNA sequence: TGTGCCAGCAGTTTTAGTAAGACGACAGGGATGAACACTGAAGCTTTCTTT. Its protein is CASSFSKTTGMNTEAFF.